Reported below is one TCR beta chain. Its antigen is unknown. A read error may account for a junction end that differs from germline. This sample is drawn from a study of Graves' ophthalmopathy and Graves' hyperthyroidism (dated by TCRdb to 2016 to 2018). About the investigation overall: Peripheral blood was collected at initial diagnosis, prior to any treatment. TCR beta repertoire signatures were used to distinguish Graves' ophthalmopathy from Graves' hyperthyroidism and to predict progression to ophthalmopathy. Following sample collection, hyperthyroidism patients were given methimazole at a starting dose of 30 mg daily, and ophthalmopathy patients were given high-dose intravenous methylprednisolone. An independent validation cohort comprised 18 hyperthyroidism patients and 15 to 17 patients who later progressed from hyperthyroidism to ophthalmopathy. To explore V-J signatures that distinguish ophthalmopathy from hyperthyroidism, a discovery set of 100 patients was enrolled, made up of 40 to 45 with ophthalmopathy and fewer than 60 with stable hyperthyroidism. In total, 135 blood samples were TCR-sequenced: around 42 ophthalmopathy, approximately 75 hyperthyroidism and roughly 17 hyperthyroidism-to-ophthalmopathy patients. T-cell repertoires of thyroid tissue and blood were compared in 5 or 6 hyperthyroidism patients. General study outcomes and caveats: In cross-validation, the 13-signature model distinguished ophthalmopathy from stable hyperthyroidism with more than 85% sensitivity and 81.08% specificity, while in the test set the corresponding values were roughly 80% and 75%. In validation, the model predicted ophthalmopathy progression with about 71% sensitivity and roughly 72% specificity; roughly 12 predicted patients were CT-confirmed with GO in a median of around 6 months. No statistical method was used to set the sample size in advance, and the investigators knew which group each participant was assigned to. Most expanded thyroid clonotypes with a frequency above 0.001 also appeared in blood, which suggests that blood repertoires may reflect the immune response in the thyroid.

TCR beta CDR3 regions were amplified from RNA transcripts for repertoire sequencing. A first-round RT-PCR used HTBI primers with the Qiagen OneStep RT-PCR kit, followed by a second-round multiplex PCR, size selection and purification. Libraries were sequenced on an Illumina HiSeq2000 using paired-end 100 bp reads. Processing in the source paper ran as follows. SOAPnuke was used to process the reads, throwing out any read that had adapters, had uncalled bases, had a mean Phred below 15, or lacked an exact constant-primer or identifier match. COPE v1.2.5 was used to merge the high-quality paired reads. Clonotypes were defined as unique nucleotide sequences and were aligned to IMGT TRB V, D and J references using MiTCR v1.1. Only V-J combinations with frequency above 0.0001 were analysed, covering more than 99% of repertoires. For each V-J combination, a TCR clonal expansion and chaos score was defined as the ratio of F50 clonal expansion to chaos observed in the TCRdist matrix. Features were reduced by Welch's t-statistics and random forest to some 13 V-J combinations, which fed a naive Bayes classifier. The similarity between thyroid and blood repertoires was quantified using the Morisita-Horn index. TCRdb took the public reads, trimmed them with fastp at Q25, ran MiXCR for clone calling and kept in-frame beta chains. When rows share a CDR3 protein, they turn into one entry using the most common DNA and genes. The V and J calls here are based on TCRdb, not the publication. The sample yields 200,000 to 300,000 distinct CDR3 sequences; 45% were counted once. The ten largest make up around half of the sample.

The ophthalmopathy patients had moderately to severely active disease, with a Clinical Activity Score of 3 or higher, a NOSPECS grade of 4 or higher, and a disease duration of less than 3 months. Anyone with other autoimmune diseases, uncontrolled infections, pregnancy or lactation was excluded from the study. Clinical symptoms, serum thyroxine, TRAb, thyroid ultrasound and orbital computed tomography were used for diagnosis. Ficoll-Paque density gradient centrifugation was used to isolate PBMCs from about 10 ml of fresh peripheral blood. Total RNA was extracted using Trizol reagent, and RNA quality was checked on an Agilent 2100 Bioanalyzer. The receptor's source is an adult man with Graves' ophthalmopathy. Sequencing was performed on peripheral blood.

Here the CDR3 is given as CASSLDGAVYEQYF. DNA sequence: TGCGCCAGCAGCTTGGACGGGGCCGTCTACGAGCAGTACTTC. Recombination linked TRBV9 to TRBJ2-7; the D element might be TRBD1 or TRBD2, as each aligns at 5 bases. Sequences SGDLS (CDR1) and YYNGEE (CDR2) are obtained from the germline V gene. Including cysteine and phenylalanine, the CDR3 has 14 amino acids. Only the CDR3 portion is preserved as DNA: 42 bases, with reading frame beginning at the first base.